These 27 T cell receptor beta chains came from one sample sequenced in a study of shared clonotypes between healthy human individuals. CD45RO-negative, CCR7-selected cells formed the naive CD8 fraction, which excluded terminally differentiated effector memory CD45RA+ cells. Generated by immunoSEQ multiplex PCR, the TCRdb table keeps only in-frame clones and is missing some. The sample yields some 2.1 million clones, approximately 95% seen once. Sequenced material: naive CD8+ T cells sorted from blood. These receptor sequences come from a man aged 18 to 29 in good health.

The rearrangement links TRBV2 to TRBJ2-5, with D possibly TRBD1 on 5 matching bases. CDR1 is SNHLY and CDR2 is FYNNEI in the germline V gene. Trimming took 7 bases from V and 0 from J, leaving 6 bases between them. The CDR3 consists of 12 residues. The CDR3 sequence: CASIRDQETQYF. For the CDR3, the DNA is TGTGCCAGCATCAGGGACCAAGAGACCCAGTACTTC. Supplemented by reference TRBV2 and TRBJ2-5, the full variable domain reads EPEVTQTPSHQVTQMGQEVILRCVPISNHLYFYWYRQILGQKVEFLVSFYNNEISEKSEIFDDQFSVERPDGSNFTLKIRSTKLEDSAMYFCASIRDQETQYFGPGTRLLVL.

Ten or more counts support this clone. At the DNA level, this CDR3 is encoded by other sequences in the same sample as well. This sequence joins TRBV4-2 and TRBJ1-1, with D possibly matching TRBD1 (5 bases). Trimming took 1 base from V and 3 from J, leaving 6 bases between them. The CDR3 has 13 amino acids. Germline CDR1 is LGHNA and CDR2 is YNFKEQ. Here the CDR3 reads CASSQVGDTEAFF. The CDR3 DNA follows: TGTGCCAGCAGCCAAGTAGGGGACACTGAAGCTTTCTTT.

This clone came up once. V is TRBV19 and J is TRBJ1-5; 7 bases match TRBD1. CDR1 LNHDA and CDR2 SQIVND come from the germline V gene (reference sequence). The CDR3 sequence is 14 residues long. V gave up 1 base and J gave up 7 bases; unmatched junction bases: 4. This CDR3 is CASSIGTGGQPQHF. The CDR3 nucleotides are TGTGCCAGTAGTATAGGGACAGGAGGCCAGCCCCAGCATTTT.

The chain has TRBV7-9 and TRBJ2-3, with 7 bases lining up with TRBD1. CDR3 length: 16 amino acids. The junction had 8 bases not matched to a gene; V was cut back by 5 bases and J by 0 bases. Germline CDR1 SEHNR, CDR2 FQNEAQ (reference sequence). This chain's CDR3 is CASSPPTGYSTDTQYF. The CDR3 coding sequence is TGTGCCAGCAGCCCGCCGACAGGGTATAGCACAGATACGCAGTATTTT. Filled out from reference TRBV7-9 and TRBJ2-3, the complete variable domain reads DTGVSQNPRHKITKRGQNVTFRCDPISEHNRLYWYRQTLGQGPEFLTYFQNEAQLEKSRLLSDRFSAERPKGSFSTLEIQRTEQGDSAMYLCASSPPTGYSTDTQYFGPGTRLTVL.

This clone was counted only a few times. The chain joins TRBV5-5 to TRBJ1-1; D unclear. Trimming cost V 1 base and J 2 bases, with 12 bases left between them. Germline values: CDR1 SGHKS, CDR2 YYEKEE (reference sequence). The CDR3 length is 15 residues. CDR3 sequence: CASSLWVGSNTEAFF. CDR3 DNA sequence: TGTGCCAGCAGCTTGTGGGTAGGGAGTAACACTGAAGCTTTCTTT.

This clone showed up just once. This chain uses TRBV19 with TRBJ2-7; the D gene is possibly TRBD2 (6 bases). This CDR3 region has 13 residues. The V gene's germline CDR1 is LNHDA and CDR2 SQIVND (reference sequence). V shed 3 bases and J shed 6 bases, with 12 bases lying between them. CDR3 region: CASSIQAGGEQYF. As DNA, the CDR3 is TGTGCCAGTAGTATTCAGGCCGGGGGCGAGCAGTACTTC. Complete variable domain (other parts from reference TRBV19 and TRBJ2-7): DGGITQSPKYLFRKEGQNVTLSCEQNLNHDAMYWYRQDPGQGLRLIYYSQIVNDFQKGDIAEGYSVSREKKESFPLTVTSAQKNPTAFYLCASSIQAGGEQYFGPGTRLTVT.

In the case of this clone: The same CDR3 also results from other DNA sequences found in this sample. This sequence joins TRBV19 and TRBJ2-1, with 8 nucleotides matching TRBD2. Germline V gene sequence: CDR1 LNHDA, CDR2 SQIVND (reference sequence). V was clipped by 1 base and J by 4 bases; unmatched bases: 3. The CDR3 loop spans 15 amino acids. The DNA of the CDR3 is TGTGCCAGTAGTATAGCCGGGGGGGCATACAATGAGCAGTTCTTC. It yields the protein CASSIAGGAYNEQFF. Complete variable domain (other parts from reference TRBV19 and TRBJ2-1): DGGITQSPKYLFRKEGQNVTLSCEQNLNHDAMYWYRQDPGQGLRLIYYSQIVNDFQKGDIAEGYSVSREKKESFPLTVTSAQKNPTAFYLCASSIAGGAYNEQFFGPGTRLTVL.

V and J are TRBV7-8 and TRBJ1-5, with D unresolved. Germline assignment: CDR1 SGHVS and CDR2 FQNEAQ. The CDR3 has 14 amino acids. Trimming removed 2 bases at V and 7 bases at J, with 12 bases between. CDR3 in amino acids: CASSLNPNKQPQHF. Written as DNA, the CDR3 is TGTGCCAGCAGCTTAAACCCGAATAAACAGCCCCAGCATTTT.

The chain links TRBV13 to TRBJ2-1; unclear D gene. The CDR3 covers 20 residues. The germline V gene has CDR1 PRHDT and CDR2 FYEKMQ (reference sequence). V was trimmed by 3 bases and J by 0 bases, leaving 24 bases between them. The CDR3 sequence: CASSFSLLKPSASSYNEQFF. CDR3 coding DNA: TGTGCCAGCAGCTTTTCCCTTCTAAAACCTAGTGCAAGCTCCTACAATGAGCAGTTCTTC.

The chain employs TRBV4-2 and TRBJ2-7; a weak D match, TRBD2 (6 bases). The CDR3 loop spans 15 amino acids. The V end lost 3 bases, the J end lost 3 bases, and 15 bases lay between the germline ends. CDR1 is LGHNA and CDR2 is YNFKEQ in the germline V gene. The CDR3 protein is CASSHRDGSDYEQYF. CDR3 coding DNA: TGTGCCAGCAGCCATCGGGACGGGAGTGACTACGAGCAGTACTTC.

This clone was observed once. The chain links TRBV19 to TRBJ1-1; the D is unclear. Germline CDR1 and CDR2: LNHDA and SQIVND (reference sequence). V was clipped by 3 bases and J by 4 bases, with 9 bases between them. The CDR3 runs to 13 residues. CDR3 sequence: CASSIIGLTEAFF. The CDR3 nucleotides read TGTGCCAGTAGTATTATAGGTCTCACTGAAGCTTTCTTT.

In this sample, this clone turned up once. This chain connects TRBV2 to TRBJ2-4; 14 bases are a match to TRBD2. The V segment lost 1 base and the J segment 0 bases; nucleotides outside the gene matches: 5. The CDR3 length is 19 residues. CDR1 SNHLY and CDR2 FYNNEI come from the germline V gene. CDR3: CASSEEGLAGVKAKNIQYF. The CDR3, as DNA: TGTGCCAGCAGTGAAGAGGGACTAGCGGGGGTGAAAGCCAAAAACATTCAGTACTTC.

A single count supports this clone. V and J are TRBV7-9 and TRBJ2-3, with a possible D match to TRBD1 (5 bases). V was cut by 7 bases and J by 2 bases, with 13 bases left in between. The CDR3 sequence is 14 residues long. The V gene's germline CDR1 is SEHNR and CDR2 FQNEAQ (reference sequence). This CDR3 reads CASNNWTLTDTQYF. The CDR3 bases are TGTGCCAGCAATAACTGGACACTCACAGATACGCAGTATTTT.

Note on this clone: The same CDR3 is also encoded by other DNA sequences in this sample. This chain joins TRBV19 and TRBJ1-5, with D uncertain. Germline V gene sequence: CDR1 LNHDA, CDR2 SQIVND (reference sequence). CDR3 length: 15 residues. V was shortened by 7 bases and J by 0 bases, with 13 bases between the two germline ends. This chain's CDR3 is CASTPDGYSNQPQHF. CDR3 sequence (DNA): TGTGCCAGTACCCCGGACGGATATAGCAATCAGCCCCAGCATTTT.

The chain is built from TRBV5-1 and TRBJ2-7; the D is unclear. Between the trimmed V and J ends, which lost 2 bases and 6 bases, there was a span of 12 bases. In germline, CDR1 is SGHRS, CDR2 YFSETQ. The CDR3 runs 13 residues. CDR3 bases: TGCGCCAGCAGCTTCCAACTGGAAGGCGAGCAGTACTTC. This translates into CASSFQLEGEQYF.

This chain links TRBV19 with TRBJ1-2; D not resolved. The CDR3 is 14 amino acids. CDR1 and CDR2 (germline): LNHDA, SQIVND (reference sequence). V lost 4 bases to trimming and J lost 5 bases, with 14 bases between them. CDR3 bases: TGTGCCAGTAGTAGCCGCCCGTTACAATATGGCTACACCTTC. It yields the protein CASSSRPLQYGYTF.

The chain is built from TRBV27 and TRBJ2-1; D might be TRBD1 (6 bases). Trimming left V 5 bases short and J 3 bases short, with 11 bases between. The CDR3 has 14 amino acids. CDR1 and CDR2 from the germline V gene are MNHEY and SMNVEV (reference sequence). The CDR3 DNA follows: TGTGCCAGCAGTGCCCGGGACAACTACAATGAGCAGTTCTTC. Translated: CASSARDNYNEQFF.

This clone was seen just once. V gene TRBV5-6 combines with J gene TRBJ1-1; TRBD1 matches 8 bases. This CDR3 has 15 amino acids. Germline CDR1 is SGHDT and CDR2 is YYEEEE. After removal of 0 bases from V and 4 bases from J, the junction contained 5 bases not matched to a gene. Written as DNA, the CDR3 is TGTGCCAGCAGCTTGGATGAGACAGGGGCCACTGAAGCTTTCTTT. The encoded protein is CASSLDETGATEAFF.

About this clone: Other DNA sequences in the sample encode the same CDR3. The V gene is TRBV2, the J gene TRBJ2-7; D is possibly TRBD1 (5 bases). Germline CDR1 SNHLY, CDR2 FYNNEI. The CDR3 has 11 residues. Trimming removed 4 bases at V and 4 bases at J, with 5 bases between. The CDR3 sequence: CASSGQYEQYF. The CDR3 bases are TGTGCCAGCAGTGGACAGTACGAGCAGTACTTC.

The V and J genes are TRBV5-1 and TRBJ2-1; 10 nucleotides agree with TRBD2. Looked up from germline, CDR1 is SGHRS and CDR2 is YFSETQ. The CDR3 covers 18 residues. Losses at the gene ends were 2 bases for V and 8 bases for J; bases not matched to a gene: 16. CDR3 loop: CASSLSGQGLAGDDEQFF. In nucleotides, the CDR3 is TGCGCCAGCAGCTTAAGTGGACAGGGCCTAGCGGGAGATGATGAGCAGTTCTTC.

The J gene is TRBJ2-7, the V gene TRBV5-5; 9 nucleotides agree with TRBD1. CDR1 is SGHKS, CDR2 YYEKEE, per germline (reference sequence). Trimming removed 2 bases from V and 3 bases from J; junction bases left unmatched: 3. The CDR3 is made up of 14 amino acids. CDR3 DNA sequence: TGTGCCAGCAGCTTCGGACAGGGGTTCTACGAGCAGTACTTC. Translating it yields CASSFGQGFYEQYF.

The gene calls are TRBV5-1 and TRBJ2-7, with 12 bases fitting TRBD1. The ends lost 5 bases at V and 5 bases at J; junction bases unmatched: 5. Germline V gives CDR1 SGHRS, CDR2 YFSETQ. The CDR3 has 14 residues. The CDR3 loop is CASSGGQGADEQYF. The CDR3 DNA sequence: TGCGCCAGCAGTGGGGGACAGGGGGCCGACGAGCAGTACTTC.

The gene calls are TRBV30 and TRBJ2-2; D assignment may be TRBD1 or TRBD2 (5 bases each). Germline CDR1 reads GTSNPN; CDR2 reads SVGIG (reference sequence). V lost 3 bases to trimming and J lost 6 bases, with 14 bases between them. This CDR3 region has 14 residues. In nucleotides, the CDR3 is TGTGCCTGGAGACCGGGGCCTATAGCCGGGGAGCTGTTTTTT. It is translated as CAWRPGPIAGELFF. Full variable domain (missing parts from reference TRBV30 and TRBJ2-2): SQTIHQWPATLVQPVGSPLSLECTVEGTSNPNLYWYRQAAGRGLQLLFYSVGIGQISSEVPQNLSASRPQDRQFILSSKKLLLSDSGFYLCAWRPGPIAGELFFGEGSRLTVL.

This clone occurred once. The chain employs TRBV10-2 and TRBJ2-1; D possibly uses TRBD1 or TRBD2 (5 bases each). This CDR3 spans 15 amino acids. Germline assignment: CDR1 WSHSY and CDR2 SAAADI. Trimming took 7 bases from V and 0 from J, leaving 13 bases between them. The CDR3, as DNA: TGCGCCAGCATGGGGACCACCCCCTCCTACAATGAGCAGTTCTTC. Protein sequence: CASMGTTPSYNEQFF.

This chain uses TRBV11-2 with TRBJ2-2, with 9 positions matching TRBD2. The CDR3 extends over 15 amino acids. Looked up from germline, CDR1 is SGHAT and CDR2 is FQNNGV. V lost 3 bases to trimming and J lost 8 bases; unmatched junction nucleotides: 7. The CDR3 nucleotides read TGTGCCAGCAGCTTCCCGGGTAGCGGGAGAGGGGAGCTGTTTTTT. It codes for CASSFPGSGRGELFF.

V is TRBV4-2 and J is TRBJ1-6; the D is unclear. Trimming took off 3 bases at V and 10 bases at J, with 7 bases between the two ends. Germline-derived CDR1 and CDR2 are LGHNA and YNFKEQ. The CDR3 runs to 12 residues. The CDR3 DNA reads TGTGCCAGCAGCCATGCGTACTCACCCCTCCACTTT. Translation gives CASSHAYSPLHF.

The rearrangement joins TRBV27 to TRBJ2-7; D perhaps matches TRBD2 (6 bases). Trimming removed 3 bases from V and 0 bases from J, with 12 bases in between. The CDR3 length is 15 residues. Per the germline V gene, CDR1 is MNHEY and CDR2 is SMNVEV (reference sequence). CDR3 DNA sequence: TGTGCCAGCAGTTTCTTAGCGGAACCCTCCTACGAGCAGTACTTC. Protein product: CASSFLAEPSYEQYF.